The present entry profiles one T cell receptor (beta chain) with its context. Its antigen is still unknown. No much larger clonotype is one base removed from it; base qualities were not supplied. CDR1 SNHLY and CDR2 FYNNEI are derived from the germline V gene. The CDR3 runs 15 amino acids, cysteine and phenylalanine included. The CDR3 DNA has 45 bases and is translated from base 1. V is clipped by 8 bases and J by 4 bases, and the sequence between their germline boundaries is 17 bases long. This specimen belongs to a study of cytomegalovirus exposure and HLA in healthy donors (dated by TCRdb to about 2017). Regarding the study in general: In an earlier analysis of under 750 of the donors, 250 to 350 Gb of sequence data and roughly 100 million unique TCR beta sequences from about 179 million T cells were reported. Roughly 300 gigabases of sequencing data and about 92 million unique TCR sequences made up an early release that covered approximately 700 HLA-typed donors. Among the roughly 400 genotyped donors, about 85% belonged to the genetic ancestry cluster associated with self-reported Caucasian donors. The study was designed to test whether signatures of past pathogen exposure could be identified by cataloging public T cell receptors. The study used immunosequencing to profile the T cell repertoires of approximately 640 subjects and linked those repertoires to cytomegalovirus serostatus. Besides the first cohort of hundreds of subjects, a separate validation cohort made up of 120 different subjects was used. The study combined high-throughput TCR immunosequencing, statistical association of individual TCRs with disease status, and machine learning to predict cytomegalovirus infection status. A later analysis re-examined previously published TCR beta repertoires from around 670 donors and added high-resolution HLA genotyping to investigate patterns of TCR occurrence. Rather than drawing on any new phenotypic data, the later analysis identified candidate immune exposures from TCR beta sequences and the way those sequences occurred across donors. An earlier analysis of some 500 of the donors used high-throughput TCR beta sequencing to judge whether each TCR beta V gene segment behaved as functional or pseudogenic. Alongside the repertoire data, information on donor age, sex, ethnicity and CMV serostatus was compiled. In a later genetic analysis, genome-wide SNP genotypes for about 60% of the 666 donors were used, and that subset was treated as a discovery cohort. Every repertoire in the discovery cohort had been generated on one and the same sequencing platform. Both class I and class II loci were covered by HLA typing, at four-digit resolution. The number of donors typed differed by locus, with roughly 629-640 for A, B, C, DRB1 and DQB1, 522 for DQA1, about 610 for DPA1, and some 440 for DPB1. Roughly 5 DR-DQ haplotypes were handled as single units for association and clustering because linkage in the cohort was strong. On average, over 200,000 unique TCR beta nucleotide sequences were sequenced per donor among a few hundred genotyped donors of the cohort, with around 19% of those sequences being non-productive.

Library construction relied on the immunoSEQ multiplex PCR assay. For the multiplex PCR, a mixture combining 60 forward primers for TCR Vbeta segments and 13 reverse primers for TCR Jbeta segments was used. The CDR3 region of rearranged TCR beta genes was amplified from genomic DNA with a multiplex PCR assay. The amplified TCR beta libraries were sequenced on the Illumina HiSeq System as 87-base-pair reads. As for the authors' bioinformatics: In a later analysis, 70 million to 95 million unique TCR beta chains were counted across the 666 repertoires, and approximately 9.9 million of these chains were shared by at least two donors. Raw reads were error-corrected and collapsed into unique sequences with a nearest-neighbor algorithm that merged closely related sequences to remove PCR and sequencing errors. Alignment of CDR3 sequences to IMGT reference sequences was used to assign V, D and J gene segments. Each retained sequence needed at least a six-nucleotide match to both a V gene segment and a J gene segment. Rearrangements were called productive when the CDR3 lacked stop codons and stayed in frame with V and J; all others were non-productive. Following IMGT convention, CDR3 was defined as the stretch from the second conserved V-encoded cysteine to the conserved J-encoded phenylalanine. The earlier analysis of a few hundred of the donors excluded sequences that lacked an unambiguous match to a single V gene segment. An earlier analysis of about 590 of the donors classified V segments as functional when productive rearrangements were above 56.7% and as segregating when the standard deviation between donors was above 5%. To diagnose cytomegalovirus status from the catalog of TCR beta chain sequences, a statistical classification framework was built. In a later analysis, TCR nucleotide sequences were compared against IMGT/GENE-DB human TR gene sequences so that V and J genes could be assigned. The TCRdist pipeline was used in a later analysis to assign CDR3 sequences and most-parsimonious VDJ recombination scenarios. In a later analysis, each TCR beta chain was defined by its CDR3 amino acid sequence together with its V-gene family, and reads lacking a unique V-gene family were excluded. In a later analysis, 450 to 600 highly shared, low-generation-probability nucleotide sequences were removed to address suspected cross-contamination and a sequencing artifact. For each public chain, a later analysis derived a clonal expansion index from normalized ranks of inferred template counts within each repertoire. Generation probabilities in a later analysis came from a VDJ recombination model fitted to out-of-frame rearrangements, and those results were checked against IGoR. A later analysis scored TCR-TCR, TCR-HLA and TCR-CMV co-occurrence with hypergeometric tests, applying a repertoire-size bias correction to TCR pairs. A later analysis estimated false discovery rates by permuting HLA or CMV assignments 20 times. In a later analysis, co-occurring TCRs were grouped using DBSCAN, and TCRdist sequence similarity was added for clustering within HLA-allele-positive subsets. Repertoires with fewer than 30,000 or more than 120,000 public chains, plus five repertoires with anomalous nucleotide sharing, were excluded from co-occurrence clustering. TCRdb carries this immuneACCESS record with in-frame sequences only. Its versions omit some clonotypes, under half of them owing to an unresolved V gene in the studies checked, with the rest unexplained. V, J and clone size were drawn from that table, and D and trimming were deduced from the DNA. The sample yields under 200,000 clones; about 80% were counted once. The top ten constitute approximately 1.3% of the sample.

Results the study describes overall, beyond this receptor: When HLA alleles, especially DR and DQ, strongly co-occurred, attributing TCR associations to individual alleles was difficult. Sequencing depth was assumed to be roughly uniform across donors in the presence/absence analyses, though that assumption may not hold. Broadly in line with IMGT annotations, most TCR beta V segments showed up in productive rearrangements about 87% or about 30% of the time in an earlier analysis of several hundred of the donors. According to a later analysis, TCR association rates differed among HLA loci, with DRB1 alleles showing the most associated TCRs and HLA-C alleles showing the fewest. Correlated functional status among segregating V segments might be attributable to linkage disequilibrium, but an unknown experimental factor could not be ruled out. In a later analysis, HLA-associated TCR beta chains showed more clonal expansion and lower generation probabilities than non-associated chains that were equally common. While some public TCRs were present in many individuals, most TCR sequences turned up only very rarely across donors. A further reported finding was that TCR beta sequences accurately predicted the HLA-A and HLA-B alleles for most subjects in the first cohort. In a later analysis, several top co-occurrence clusters were reported to appear linked to parvovirus B19, influenza, CMV and Epstein-Barr virus. Because the 87-base-pair reads could not distinguish some IMGT-functional V segments, including TRBV6-2 and TRBV6-3, those segments were excluded. The classifier was reported to diagnose cytomegalovirus status with high specificity and sensitivity in both the original cohort and the validation cohort. A few of the identified cytomegalovirus-associated TCR beta chains were confirmed in vitro to be specific for cytomegalovirus antigens. At a false discovery rate of 0.05, a later analysis linked under 20,000 TCR beta sequences to specific HLA alleles. A cluster of highly shared sequence variants was judged likely to be a technical artifact of the sequencing pipeline. Because HLA typing was missing for some donors at each locus, association tests included only the typed subset. Because counts were too low, seventeen rarely observed V segments, including chromosome 9 orphons, were left out of the earlier analysis of 587 of the donors. According to the authors, the approach could potentially be generalized to other disease states and immunological phenotypes. This cohort had only TCR beta chains sequenced, and the lack of alpha or paired-chain data limited which features could be detected. A total of fewer than 200 TCR beta chains were listed by the study as associated with cytomegalovirus. The only immune exposure information available for the cohort was CMV serostatus. In a later genetic analysis, fewer N-insertions in productive TCRs were reported among donors in an Asian-associated ancestry cluster than the roughly 670-donor mean. An association between a missense DCLRE1C variant and V-gene and J-gene trimming of TCR beta chains was found in a later genetic analysis and replicated in an independent cohort. A later analysis found that most CMV-associated TCR beta chains appeared HLA-restricted, with HLA associations seemingly driven largely by CMV exposure.

The cohort was made up of approximately 700 healthy bone marrow donors. All cohort members were sampled while nominally healthy, although unrecorded immune exposures were likely present. The donor tested CMV seronegative and was one of the 352 seronegative cohort members. Every donor gave a peripheral blood sample, and the peripheral blood mononuclear cells from that sample were used for TCR beta sequencing. Genomic DNA extraction from the blood cell samples was performed with the Qiagen DNeasy Blood Extraction Kit. Sequencing was performed on PBMCs. The receptor chain draws on TRBV2 and TRBJ1-4; the D region possibly corresponds to TRBD1 (6 bases align). The receptor comes from a man aged 25 to 40 in good health and CMV-seronegative. The sequence in DNA is TGTGCCAGCGGTAAGATGGACAGCCTTAATGAAAAACTGTTTTTT. Translated, it gives CASGKMDSLNEKLFF.